This T cell receptor (beta chain) stems from a study of beta chain features in type 1 diabetes. Study-wide results and limits: Moderately but significantly shorter TCRB CDR3s were found in Type 1 diabetes patients in all four CD4+ subsets.

What was sequenced were expressed TCRB transcripts, since all of the isolated RNA had been reverse transcribed. Sequencing was performed with immunoSEQ multiplex PCR; in TCRdb, only in-frame clones are kept and a portion is missing. The data contain hundreds of thousands of clones, about 14% of them singletons. The CDR3 sequence is 16 residues long. V shed 7 bases and J shed 1 base, with 14 bases lying between them. Germline-derived CDR1 and CDR2 are SNHLY and FYNNEI. Concerning this clone itself: Antigen specificity is unknown.

Material for sequencing was naive CD4+ T cells from blood. The receptor comes from a man aged 18-30 years with type 1 diabetes. This rearrangement joins TRBV2 to TRBJ2-6; maybe TRBD2 (5 bases). CDR3 bases: TGTGCCAGCATCCAGGAGGCACTTTCTGGGGCCAACGTCCTGACTTTC. This translates into CASIQEALSGANVLTF. Supplemented by reference TRBV2 and TRBJ2-6, the full variable domain reads EPEVTQTPSHQVTQMGQEVILRCVPISNHLYFYWYRQILGQKVEFLVSFYNNEISEKSEIFDDQFSVERPDGSNFTLKIRSTKLEDSAMYFCASIQEALSGANVLTFGAGSRLTVL.